These 6 T cell receptor beta chains originate from one sample sequenced in a study of T-cell memory formation after mild COVID-19. TCRdb itself ran the 5' RACE reads through MiXCR, one entry per CDR3 protein. The data show roughly 150,000 distinct CDR3 sequences, about 14% seen once. What was sequenced was PBMCs or a T cell subset sorted from them (not recorded which). The receptors come from an adult woman who had mild COVID-19 (a few samples of this study predate the infection). Cell type and time point are not known.

This clonotype was seen once. V gene TRBV12-3 or TRBV12-4 combines with J gene TRBJ1-2; D possibly corresponds to TRBD1 (5 bases). Between the trimmed V and J ends, which lost 3 bases and 4 bases, there was a span of 21 bases. The CDR3 runs 17 residues. CDR3 sequence reads: CASSFITGAGNRYGYTF. For the CDR3, the DNA is TGTGCCAGCAGTTTTATAACCGGGGCAGGGAATCGCTATGGCTACACCTTC.

This clonotype has more than one count but fewer than ten. The genes are TRBV5-1 and TRBJ2-7, with D possibly being TRBD2 (6 bases). Germline V gives CDR1 SGHRS, CDR2 YFSETQ. The V and J ends lost 2 bases and 5 bases respectively, with 17 bases between them. CDR3 length equals 15 residues. CDR3 residues: CASSFFNPGGDEQYF. CDR3 coding DNA: TGCGCCAGCAGCTTTTTCAACCCCGGGGGTGACGAGCAGTACTTC.

This clonotype was picked up a small number of times. The gene calls are TRBV6-1 and TRBJ2-2; possibly TRBD2 for D (5 bases). This CDR3 is 16 amino acids long. Trimming shortened V by 0 bases and J by 5 bases, and 13 bases separated the two germline ends. Germline CDR1 MNHNS, CDR2 SASEGT. This CDR3 reads CASSEAGGFETGELFF. CDR3 nucleotides: TGTGCCAGCAGTGAAGCTGGAGGATTCGAGACCGGGGAGCTGTTTTTT.

This clonotype occurred a few times. The V and J genes are TRBV7-2 and TRBJ2-1, with 13 bases lining up with TRBD2. The CDR3 has 17 residues. V gave up 5 bases and J gave up 4 bases; unmatched junction bases: 8. Germline CDR1 and CDR2: SGHTA and FQGNSA. The CDR3 sequence is CASSRGTSGMGYNEQFF. DNA of the CDR3: TGTGCCAGCAGCCGGGGGACTAGCGGGATGGGGTACAATGAGCAGTTCTTC. The entire variable domain, with the rest obtained from reference TRBV7-2 and TRBJ2-1, is as follows: GAGVSQSPSNKVTEKGKDVELRCDPISGHTALYWYRQSLGQGLEFLIYFQGNSAPDKSGLPSDRFSAERTGGSVSTLTIQRTQQEDSAVYLCASSRGTSGMGYNEQFFGPGTRLTVL.

A few counts support this clonotype. The V and J genes are TRBV6-5 and TRBJ2-1, with D tentatively TRBD2 (6 bases). Trimming took off 4 bases at V and 1 base at J, with 11 bases between the two ends. CDR1 is MNHEY, CDR2 SVGAGI, per germline. The CDR3 is made up of 15 amino acids. This CDR3 reads CASSLSGVSYNEQFF. The CDR3 DNA sequence: TGTGCCAGCAGTTTATCGGGAGTGTCCTACAATGAGCAGTTCTTC.

This sequence joins TRBV7-9 and TRBJ2-7; weak D call: TRBD1 (6 bases). The V and J ends lost 5 bases and 4 bases respectively, with 18 bases between them. Germline V gene data show CDR1 as SEHNR and CDR2 as FQNEAQ (reference sequence). The length of the CDR3 is 15 residues. The CDR3 spells CASSAQTGLTYEQYF. As DNA, the CDR3 is TGTGCCAGCAGCGCCCAGACAGGCCTCACTTACGAGCAGTACTTC.